A selection of T cell receptor beta chains follows, all from one sample in a study of blood T cell repertoires in COVID-19. The assay was immunoSEQ multiplex PCR, and TCRdb's table has in-frame clones only and misses some. The sample contains a few hundred thousand clones, around 90% of which appear only once. What was sequenced was PBMCs or T cells enriched from blood (not recorded which). The receptors derive from a woman aged 30 to 39 who had recovered from COVID-19. Both conserved end residues are part of each CDR3. For some rows the clone size is stated as once, few or many, or as a class when expanded; others skip it.

. | TRBJ2-3 | TRBV28 | CASTRQGTDTQYF
. | TRBJ2-7 | TRBV7-8 | CASSSRGLPYEQYF
. | TRBJ2-3 | TRBV9 | CASSVGTSGLDTQYF
. | TRBJ2-5 | TRBV18 | CASSPVSQSTQETQYF
. | TRBJ1-5 | TRBV4-1 | CASSQFQTDLQPQHF
. | TRBJ2-7 | TRBV6-2/TRBV6-3 | CASSSVGTGDYEQYF
. | TRBJ2-7 | TRBV6-2/TRBV6-3 | CASSYFGTGYEQYF
. | TRBJ2-7 | TRBV5-4 | CASSLTGATYEQYF
. | TRBJ1-2 | TRBV30 | CAWTRTSFNYGYTF
. | TRBJ2-7 | TRBV9 | CASSALAGGPSEQYF
. | TRBJ2-1 | TRBV9 | CASSVRTGGLMANEQFF
. | TRBJ1-5 | TRBV27 | CASSFKKFQPQHF
once | TRBJ2-7 | TRBV27 | CASSVTGAYEQYF
. | TRBJ1-2 | TRBV9 | CASSPQPGQYYGYTF
. | TRBJ1-2 | TRBV4-2 | CASSQGQIEDYGYTF
. | TRBJ2-7 | TRBV19 | CASSINRDIEQYF
. | TRBJ2-3 | TRBV12-3/TRBV12-4 | CASRASSDTQYF
. | TRBJ2-1 | TRBV9 | CASSVVAAGKHNEQFF
. | TRBJ2-5 | TRBV7-8 | CASSSKRLVHRETQYF
. | TRBJ2-5 | TRBV28 | CASSRTLAGGPSGETQYF
. | TRBJ1-1 | TRBV6-5 | CASSRGTEAFF
. | TRBJ1-4 | TRBV6-5 | CASSYSPTANEKLFF
. | TRBJ1-2 | TRBV19 | CASSIKGVGGYTF
once | TRBJ1-2 | TRBV7-9 | CASSQTGESALGYTF
. | TRBJ2-3 | TRBV7-2 | CASSLLSRAGGSDTQYF
. | TRBJ1-5 | TRBV7-9 | CASRRLQGTQPQHF
. | TRBJ1-1 | TRBV19 | CASSMGQMNTEAFF
once | TRBJ2-3 | TRBV7-3 | CASSPGLAGDTQYF
. | TRBJ1-2 | TRBV6-1 | CASSEGPSYGYTF